The present TCR beta chain was sequenced within a study of blood T cells in healthy people across ages. Each donor had 8.5 to 10 milliliters of peripheral blood drawn. Primers used in a second PCR of roughly 6 to 12 cycles were a sample-barcoded 5' primer and a J-beta primer mix. Every cDNA molecule bore a tag from a template-switch adaptor containing 12 random nucleotides. TCRdb re-derived calls from the 5' RACE reads in MiXCR, one entry per CDR3 protein. Here the sample spans about 730,000 distinct CDR3 sequences, approximately 39% being singletons. Turning to this clonotype: Its specificity is unknown.

Whole-study findings and limits: Whereas aged donors had fewer naive CD4+ cells, long-lived donors had more of them and higher diversity. Age brought a roughly linear fall in TCR beta diversity measured per million T cells.

V was cut by 0 bases and J by 9 bases, with 13 bases left in between. The CDR3 is 13 residues long. Per germline, CDR1 SGDLS and CDR2 YYNGEE. The chain joins TRBV9 to TRBJ2-7; D is possibly TRBD1 (6 bases). This sequence was found in a woman in her fifties or sixties in good health. Material: blood. The CDR3 loop is CASSVEPTGMQYF. As DNA, the CDR3 is TGTGCCAGCAGCGTAGAACCAACAGGGATGCAGTACTTC.